Below, 18 T cell receptor beta chains from the same sample are listed, as sequenced in a study of post-analysis software for immune sequencing data. These receptors are not linked to any known antigen. Findings of the study overall: About 5 TRBV segments (TRBV5-6, TRBV5-1 and TRBV20-1 among them) occurred more frequently in patients than in controls.

The authors incorporated unique molecular identifiers into the TCR beta cDNA libraries. MiXCR was run by TCRdb on the PCR reads, yielding one entry per CDR3 protein. The sample includes fewer than 850,000 distinct CDR3 sequences, less than 35% seen only once; the top ten take roughly 0.57%. What was sequenced was blood. These receptors were collected from a girl aged 10 to 17 with multiple sclerosis.

The chain couples TRBV20-1 to TRBJ2-1; D gene uncertain. The ends were cut back, 3 bases at V and 8 bases at J, with 17 bases in the middle. This CDR3 region has 14 residues. The germline CDR1 and CDR2 sequences are DFQATT and SNEGSKA (reference sequence). The CDR3 reads CSARVPKHLDEQFF. The CDR3, as DNA: TGCAGTGCTAGGGTCCCCAAACATCTCGATGAGCAGTTCTTC.

This clonotype was seen a handful of times. This rearrangement joins TRBV7-2 to TRBJ2-7; D call uncertain. The germline V gene encodes CDR1 SGHTA and CDR2 FQGNSA. The CDR3 runs 15 residues. The V end lost 1 base, the J end lost 2 bases, and 12 bases lay between the germline ends. The CDR3 region is CASSLGSAETYEQYF. CDR3 nucleotide sequence: TGTGCCAGCAGCTTAGGGTCGGCGGAGACCTACGAGCAGTACTTC.

The V gene is TRBV4-2, the J gene TRBJ1-2; D is ambiguous. Per the germline V gene, CDR1 is LGHNA and CDR2 is YNFKEQ. This CDR3 has 15 amino acids. V lost 8 bases and J 8 bases, leaving 24 bases between the germline ends. In nucleotides, the CDR3 is TGTGCCAGCTGCCCCCACGACAAAGACGGTGGCGGCTACACCTTC. The encoded protein is CASCPHDKDGGGYTF.

This clonotype was seen at least ten times. The chain is built from TRBV5-1 and TRBJ2-1; D tentatively reads TRBD1 or TRBD2 (6 bases each). Trimming cost V 5 bases and J 5 bases, with 14 bases left between them. The CDR3 has 14 residues. The V gene's germline CDR1 is SGHRS and CDR2 YFSETQ. Here the CDR3 DNA reads TGCGCCAGCAGATCAGTGAGGGGGGACAATGAGCAGTTCTTC. Its protein product is CASRSVRGDNEQFF.

This clonotype was recorded a few times. This chain links TRBV12-3 or TRBV12-4 with TRBJ2-1; 10 bases are shared with TRBD2. Trimming took 2 bases from V and 4 from J; bases not matched to a gene: 2. CDR3 length equals 15 residues. The CDR3 DNA is TGTGCCAGCAGTTTAAGGACTAGCGGATACAATGAGCAGTTCTTC. Protein: CASSLRTSGYNEQFF.

CDR3: CASRPDTISYNEQYF. CDR3 coding DNA: TGTGCCAGCAGGCCTGACACCATCTCCTACAATGAGCAGTACTTC. The chain is built from TRBV28 and TRBJ2-1; D gene unclear. The end of the DNA is better explained by TRBJ2-7, so the J call may be wrong. Germline loops: CDR1 MDHEN, CDR2 SYDVKM. CDR3 length: 15 residues.

This clonotype has only a few counts. The gene calls are TRBV24-1 and TRBJ1-5; 8 bases fit TRBD1. Trimming at V came to 5 bases and at J to 1 base, leaving 6 bases not matched to a gene. The length of the CDR3 is 16 residues. CDR1 is KGHDR and CDR2 is SFDVKD in the germline V gene. The CDR3 loop is CATSGDRMPSNQPQHF. The DNA of the CDR3 is TGTGCCACCAGTGGGGACAGGATGCCAAGCAATCAGCCCCAGCATTTT.

This clonotype has more than one count but fewer than ten. The chain uses TRBV20-1 and TRBJ2-3; D is perhaps TRBD1 or TRBD2 (5 bases each). Germline CDR1 reads DFQATT; CDR2 reads SNEGSKA (reference sequence). The CDR3 has 16 residues. Trimming stripped 0 bases from V and 6 bases from J, with 19 bases between. The CDR3 reads CSARDGGDPRVDTQYF. In DNA, the CDR3 is TGCAGTGCTAGAGATGGGGGAGATCCCCGGGTGGATACGCAGTATTTT.

At least ten counts were recorded for this clonotype. The chain couples TRBV12-3 or TRBV12-4 to TRBJ2-5, with no clear D. V dropped 6 bases and J dropped 1 base, with 12 bases sitting between them. The CDR3 consists of 14 residues. The DNA for the CDR3 is TGTGCCAGCAGACATGGCGGCAGCCAAGAGACCCAGTACTTC. Protein: CASRHGGSQETQYF.

The CDR3 protein is CASSREQGGHQETQYF. The CDR3 coding sequence is TGTGCCAGCAGTCGGGAACAGGGCGGTCACCAAGAGACCCAGTACTTC. This chain connects TRBV2 to TRBJ2-5; weak D call: TRBD1 (6 bases). CDR1 is SNHLY, CDR2 FYNNEI, per germline. V lost 5 bases, J lost 0 bases, and 16 bases lay in between. This CDR3 is built from 16 residues.

This clonotype has more than one count but fewer than ten. This sequence joins TRBV7-2 and TRBJ2-1; D not certain. The CDR3 length is 15 residues. The germline V gene has CDR1 SGHTA and CDR2 FQGNSA. The V and J ends lost 1 base and 0 bases respectively, with 7 bases between them. The CDR3, as DNA: TGTGCCAGCAGCTTAGATGGCCGCTCCTACAATGAGCAGTTCTTC. It specifies CASSLDGRSYNEQFF.

This rearrangement joins TRBV3-1 to TRBJ2-2, with 9 bases that match TRBD1. Looked up from germline, CDR1 is LGHDT and CDR2 is YNNKEL (reference sequence). CDR3 size: 15 residues. V gave up 1 base and J gave up 5 bases; unmatched junction bases: 2. This CDR3 reads CASSQGGTGTGELFF. CDR3 nucleotides: TGTGCCAGCAGCCAAGGAGGGACAGGGACCGGGGAGCTGTTTTTT. The whole variable domain, remainder taken from reference TRBV3-1 and TRBJ2-2, is DTAVSQTPKYLVTQMGNDKSIKCEQNLGHDTMYWYKQDSKKFLKIMFSYNNKELIINETVPNRFSPKSPDKAHLNLHINSLELGDSAVYFCASSQGGTGTGELFFGEGSRLTVL.

The chain has TRBV29-1 and TRBJ2-2; TRBD2 aligns across 8 bases. Germline V gives CDR1 SQVTM, CDR2 ANQGSEA. This CDR3 is 15 amino acids long. Germline trimming cut 7 bases from V and 5 bases from J; bases unmatched to any gene: 12. This CDR3 reads CSAAVAGGATGELFF. For the CDR3, the DNA is TGCAGCGCTGCCGTGGCCGGGGGGGCAACCGGGGAGCTGTTTTTT.

The chain joins TRBV28 to TRBJ1-5; tentative D call: TRBD1 (6 bases). Per the germline V gene, CDR1 is MDHEN and CDR2 is SYDVKM. V lost 5 bases, J lost 8 bases, and 7 bases lay in between. CDR3 size: 11 residues. CDR3 in amino acids: CASSRGEPQHF. CDR3 bases: TGTGCCAGCAGTAGGGGGGAGCCCCAGCATTTT.

V is TRBV7-2 and J is TRBJ2-4; 8 bases agree with TRBD2. Germline V gene sequence: CDR1 SGHTA, CDR2 FQGNSA. J lost 13 bases, V lost 1 base, and 12 bases had no gene match. This CDR3 is built from 15 residues. The CDR3, as DNA: TGTGCCAGCAGCTTAGAGCGGGGGTCGTCATACGGGCAGTACTTC. Translating it yields CASSLERGSSYGQYF. Drawing the rest from reference TRBV7-2 and TRBJ2-4, the complete variable domain is GAGVSQSPSNKVTEKGKDVELRCDPISGHTALYWYRQSLGQGLEFLIYFQGNSAPDKSGLPSDRFSAERTGGSVSTLTIQRTQQEDSAVYLCASSLERGSSYGQYFGAGTRLSVL.

The rearrangement uses TRBV15 and TRBJ2-3, with D possibly called TRBD1 or TRBD2 (5 bases each). Per germline, CDR1 LNHNV and CDR2 YYDKDF (reference sequence). Trimming took 5 bases from V and 2 from J, leaving 20 bases between them. This CDR3 comprises 17 residues. CDR3 nucleotides: TGTGCCACCAGCGTCCGGCCCCTCGGGGCTTACACAGATACGCAGTATTTT. Protein sequence: CATSVRPLGAYTDTQYF.

The genes are TRBV11-2 and TRBJ2-5; 11 bases agree with TRBD2. Germline V gene lookup returns CDR1 SGHAT and CDR2 FQNNGV. CDR3 length equals 16 residues. V gave up 5 bases and J gave up 2 bases; unmatched junction bases: 7. The chain's CDR3 is CASSPSTSGVQETQYF. CDR3 coding DNA: TGTGCCAGCAGCCCCTCGACTAGCGGGGTGCAAGAGACCCAGTACTTC.

The chain couples TRBV7-2 to TRBJ2-7, with a weak D call TRBD2 (5 bases). With 3 bases removed from V and 0 bases from J, the gap between germline ends came to 12 bases. The CDR3 extends over 15 amino acids. Germline V CDR1 and CDR2: SGHTA, FQGNSA. This CDR3 reads CASSFAGESSYEQYF. The DNA for the CDR3 is TGTGCCAGCAGCTTTGCTGGGGAGAGCTCCTACGAGCAGTACTTC.